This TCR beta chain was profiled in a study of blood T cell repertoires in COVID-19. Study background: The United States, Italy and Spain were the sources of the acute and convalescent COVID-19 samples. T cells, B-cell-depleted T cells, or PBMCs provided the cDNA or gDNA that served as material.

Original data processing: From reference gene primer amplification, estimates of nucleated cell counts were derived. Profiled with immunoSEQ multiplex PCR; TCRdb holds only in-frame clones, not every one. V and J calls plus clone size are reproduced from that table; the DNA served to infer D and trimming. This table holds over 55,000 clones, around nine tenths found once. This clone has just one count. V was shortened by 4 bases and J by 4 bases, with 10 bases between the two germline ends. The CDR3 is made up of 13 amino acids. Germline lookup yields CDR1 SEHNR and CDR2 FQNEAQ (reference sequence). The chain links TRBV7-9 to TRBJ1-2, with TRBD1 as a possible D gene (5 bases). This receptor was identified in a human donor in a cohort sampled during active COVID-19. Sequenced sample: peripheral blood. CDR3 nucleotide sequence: TGTGCCAGCAGCTCCCAGGGATTCTATGGCTACACCTTC. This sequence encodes CASSSQGFYGYTF.